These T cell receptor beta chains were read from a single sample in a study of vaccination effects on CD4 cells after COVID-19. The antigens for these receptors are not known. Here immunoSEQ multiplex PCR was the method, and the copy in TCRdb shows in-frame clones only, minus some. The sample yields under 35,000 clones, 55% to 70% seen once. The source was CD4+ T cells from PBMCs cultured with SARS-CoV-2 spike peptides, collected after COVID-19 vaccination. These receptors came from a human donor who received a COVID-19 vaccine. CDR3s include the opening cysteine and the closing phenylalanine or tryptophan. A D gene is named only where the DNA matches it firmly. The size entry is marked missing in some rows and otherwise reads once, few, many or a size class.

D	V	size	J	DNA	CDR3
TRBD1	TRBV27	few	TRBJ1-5	TGTGCCAGCAGTTTAAGGGGGCGGACGAATAGCAATCAGCCCCAGCATTTT	CASSLRGRTNSNQPQHF
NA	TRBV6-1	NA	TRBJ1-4	TGTGCCAGCAGTGAAGTATGGGGGCCTGCAACTAATGAAAAACTGTTTTTT	CASSEVWGPATNEKLFF
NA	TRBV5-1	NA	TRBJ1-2	TGCGCCAGCAGCTTGGGGGGTAACTATGGCTACACCTTC	CASSLGGNYGYTF
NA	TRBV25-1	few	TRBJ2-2	TGTGCCAGCATGACGACGGAGGGCACCGGGGAGCTGTTTTTT	CASMTTEGTGELFF
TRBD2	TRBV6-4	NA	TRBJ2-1	TGTGCCAGCAGTGAGCGGGAGCACAATGAGCAGTTCTTC	CASSEREHNEQFF
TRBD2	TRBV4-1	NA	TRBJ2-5	TGCGCCAGCAGCCAAGGGTTTGGGACTAGCGGAAAAGAGACCCAGTACTTC	CASSQGFGTSGKETQYF
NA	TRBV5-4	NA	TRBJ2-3	TGTGCCAGCAGCTTGGAAAGAAGGACAGATACGCAGTATTTT	CASSLERRTDTQYF
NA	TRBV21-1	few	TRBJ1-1	TGTGCCAGCAGCAAAGTGGTCTTGGGCTCGGGTTTTGAAGCTTTCTTT	CASSKVVLGSGFEAFF
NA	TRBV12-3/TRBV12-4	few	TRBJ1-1	TGTGCCAGCCGCCCCCGACGGAACACTGAAGCTTTCTTT	CASRPRRNTEAFF
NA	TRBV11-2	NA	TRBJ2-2	TGTGCCAGCAGCGCAACGGGCGGCCCCGGGGAGCTGTTTTTT	CASSATGGPGELFF
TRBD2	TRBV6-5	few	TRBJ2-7	TGTGCCAGCAGATCACTAGCGGGAGGGCACTACGAGCAGTACTTC	CASRSLAGGHYEQYF
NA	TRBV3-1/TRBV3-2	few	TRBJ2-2	TGTGCCAGCAGCCAAGGACAGCTCACCGGGGAGCTGTTTTTT	CASSQGQLTGELFF
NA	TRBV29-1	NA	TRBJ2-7	TGCAGCGTCGGGGTCCTCTACGAGCAGTACTTC	CSVGVLYEQYF
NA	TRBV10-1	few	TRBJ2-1	TGCGCCAGTACCCCGTCACAGGGCCATGAGCAGTTCTTC	CASTPSQGHEQFF
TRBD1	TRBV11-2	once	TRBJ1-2	TGTGCCAGCAGCTCACCCCCGGACAGGACAATTGGCTACACCTTC	CASSSPPDRTIGYTF
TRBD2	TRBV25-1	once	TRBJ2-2	TGTGCCAGCACCCTAGCGGGAGGAAGCACCGGGGAGCTGTTTTTT	CASTLAGGSTGELFF
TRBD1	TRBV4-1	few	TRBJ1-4	TGCGCCAGCAGCCAAGGAGGACAGGGTAGTGAAAAACTGTTTTTT	CASSQGGQGSEKLFF
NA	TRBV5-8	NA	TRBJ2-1	TGTGCCAGCAGCTTGATGGAGAGCCGGATTAATGAGCAGTTCTTC	CASSLMESRINEQFF
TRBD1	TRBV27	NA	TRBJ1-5	TGTGCCAGCAGTGTGGGACAGTATCAGCCCCAGCATTTT	CASSVGQYQPQHF
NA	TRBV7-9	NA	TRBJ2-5	TGTGCCAGCAGCTGGCGACAGGTCCAAGAGACCCAGTACTTC	CASSWRQVQETQYF
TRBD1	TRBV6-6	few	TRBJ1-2	TGTGCCAGCAGCCCCGGGACAGGCTATGGCTACACCTTC	CASSPGTGYGYTF
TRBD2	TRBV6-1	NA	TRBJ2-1	TGTGCCAGCAGTGAGAGGACTAGCGGGGGGTACAATGAGCAGTTCTTC	CASSERTSGGYNEQFF
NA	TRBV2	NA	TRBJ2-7	TGTGCCAGCATCCTAGACTGGACGAACGAGCAGTACTTC	CASILDWTNEQYF
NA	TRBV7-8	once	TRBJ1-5	TGTGCCAGCAGCCAACGGGACCCGGGCGGCAATCAGCCCCAGCATTTT	CASSQRDPGGNQPQHF
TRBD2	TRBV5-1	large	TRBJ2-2	TGCGCCAGCAGCCCGCGATCAGCGGGAGCGGTCGGGGAGCTGTTTTTT	CASSPRSAGAVGELFF
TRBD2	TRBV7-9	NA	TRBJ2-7	TGTGCCAGCAGCCCCAGCGGTATGAGCGGGAAAAACTACGAGCAGTACTTC	CASSPSGMSGKNYEQYF
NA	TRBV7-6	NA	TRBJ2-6	TGTGCCAGCAGCTTGGCAGATAGCTCTGGGGCCAACGTCCTGACTTTC	CASSLADSSGANVLTF
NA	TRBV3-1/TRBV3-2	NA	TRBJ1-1	TGTGCCAGCAGCCCCTCGGGACAGAACACTGAAGCTTTCTTT	CASSPSGQNTEAFF
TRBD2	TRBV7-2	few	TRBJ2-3	TGTGCCAGCAGCTTACGAGGCGGGAGGGCCCTATCCCCAGATACGCAGTATTTT	CASSLRGGRALSPDTQYF
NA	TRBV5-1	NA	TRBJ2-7	TGCGCCAGCAATCGGCAGGTAGGGGACGAGCAGTACTTC	CASNRQVGDEQYF
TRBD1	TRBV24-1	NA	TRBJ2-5	TGTGCCACCAGTGACACCGTGACAGGGTTTCAAGAGACCCAGTACTTC	CATSDTVTGFQETQYF
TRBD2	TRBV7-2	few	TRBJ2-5	TGTGCCAGCAGCTTGCGGGGGGAGACCCAGTACTTC	CASSLRGETQYF
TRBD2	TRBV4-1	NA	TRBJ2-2	TGCGCCAGCAGCCAAGCTAGCGGGAGGGTGAACACCGGGGAGCTGTTTTTT	CASSQASGRVNTGELFF
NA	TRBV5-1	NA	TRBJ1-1	TGCGCCAGCAGCCAATACGGTCTCACTGAAGCTTTCTTT	CASSQYGLTEAFF
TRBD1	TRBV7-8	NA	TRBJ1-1	TGTGCCAGCAGCTTAGTTGTAGGGGCACCTAAGGGACAGAAGATAACTGAAGCTTTCTTT	CASSLVVGAPKGQKITEAFF
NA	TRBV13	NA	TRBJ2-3	TGTGCCAGCAGCCCTTCACCCCCTGGGAGCGGCGTCACAGATACGCAGTATTTT	CASSPSPPGSGVTDTQYF
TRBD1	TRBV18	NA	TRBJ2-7	TGTGCCAGCTCACCTACAGGGGTGGGTGAGCAGTACTTC	CASSPTGVGEQYF
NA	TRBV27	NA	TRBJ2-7	TGTGCCAGCAGTTTTGACGCCGAGCAGTACTTC	CASSFDAEQYF
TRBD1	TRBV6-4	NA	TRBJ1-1	TGTGCCAGCAAATTAGACAGGGGGAACACTGAAGCTTTCTTT	CASKLDRGNTEAFF
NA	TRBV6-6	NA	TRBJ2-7	TGTGCCAGCACCTTTTATGTCGGGCTTCAAACCTACGAGCAGTACTTC	CASTFYVGLQTYEQYF
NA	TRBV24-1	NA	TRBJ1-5	TGTGCCACCAGTGATTTTGGTGGGGTAACGCCCCAGCATTTT	CATSDFGGVTPQHF
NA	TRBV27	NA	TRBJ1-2	TGTGCCACCTCGACCCGGAACTATGGCTACACCTTC	CATSTRNYGYTF
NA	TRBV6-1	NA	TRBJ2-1	TGTGCCAGCAGTGACAACCTTTACTCCTACAATGAGCAGTTCTTC	CASSDNLYSYNEQFF
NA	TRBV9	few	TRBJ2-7	TGTGCCAGCAGCTTGGGGACAATCTACGAGCAGTACTTC	CASSLGTIYEQYF
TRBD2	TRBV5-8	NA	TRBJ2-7	TGTGCCAGCAGCTTGTCTGGCGGGGGGGCCGATCAGTACTTC	CASSLSGGGADQYF
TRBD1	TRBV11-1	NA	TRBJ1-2	TGTGCCAGCAGCAAACAGGGGGCATCCTATGGCTACACCTTC	CASSKQGASYGYTF
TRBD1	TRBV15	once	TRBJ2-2	TGTGCCACCAGCAGGGGACAGGGAAACGGGGAGCTGTTTTTT	CATSRGQGNGELFF